Listed here are 9 T cell receptor beta chains from one sample, sequenced in a study of spatial heterogeneity in lung cancer. TCRdb re-called the 5' RACE reads through MiXCR, storing one row per CDR3 protein. In the table there are tens of thousands of distinct CDR3 sequences, 5.2% of which are singletons. Time point indicated: sample taken at primary tumor resection. The study sequenced unsorted whole RNA from tumor, nontumor lung or frozen PBMC. The sample consisted of PBMCs, taken at surgery. The origin of the receptors is a female donor with early-stage non-small cell lung cancer.

This clonotype was seen a handful of times. The chain joins TRBV18 to TRBJ2-3; D gene uncertain. Trimming took off 3 bases at V and 1 base at J, with 5 bases between the two ends. From germline, CDR1 is KGHSH and CDR2 LQKENI. The CDR3 extends over 13 amino acids. The CDR3 DNA follows: TGTGCCAGCTCACCCCCCGGCACAGATACGCAGTATTTT. It encodes CASSPPGTDTQYF.

This clonotype was detected a few times. The V gene is TRBV27, the J gene TRBJ2-7, with TRBD1 identical over 12 bases. The germline CDR1 and CDR2 sequences are MNHEY and SMNVEV (reference sequence). The CDR3 length is 13 residues. Trimming at V came to 6 bases and at J to 7 bases, leaving 4 bases not matched to a gene. CDR3 sequence reads: CASRGQGAVEQYF. The CDR3 DNA follows: TGTGCCAGCAGGGGACAGGGGGCGGTGGAGCAGTACTTC.

This clonotype was counted at least ten times. The J gene is TRBJ2-1, the V gene TRBV9; D gene uncertain. Germline-derived CDR1 and CDR2 are SGDLS and YYNGEE. This CDR3 is 15 amino acids long. Between the trimmed V and J ends, which lost 3 bases and 0 bases, there was a span of 10 bases. CDR3 loop: CASSELPNSYNEQFF. In nucleotides, the CDR3 is TGTGCCAGCAGCGAGTTGCCGAACTCCTACAATGAGCAGTTCTTC. The full variable domain, rest sourced from reference TRBV9 and TRBJ2-1, is DSGVTQTPKHLITATGQRVTLRCSPRSGDLSVYWYQQSLDQGLQFLIQYYNGEERAKGNILERFSAQQFPDLHSELNLSSLELGDSALYFCASSELPNSYNEQFFGPGTRLTVL.

This clonotype was seen ten or more times. The rearrangement links TRBV12-3 or TRBV12-4 to TRBJ2-1, with TRBD2 matching over 11 bases. This CDR3 comprises 14 residues. Trimming at V came to 8 bases and at J to 8 bases, leaving 8 bases not matched to a gene. The CDR3 spells CASGTSGSRYEQFF. For the CDR3, the DNA is TGTGCCAGCGGAACTAGCGGGAGTAGGTATGAGCAGTTCTTC.

The chain combines TRBV5-1 with TRBJ2-3; D remains ambiguous. This CDR3 spans 15 amino acids. The ends were cut back, 4 bases at V and 2 bases at J, with 14 bases in the middle. Germline-derived CDR1 and CDR2 are SGHRS and YFSETQ. The CDR3 reads CASSPIGLNTDTQYF. The CDR3 nucleotides read TGCGCCAGCAGCCCGATAGGGTTAAACACAGATACGCAGTATTTT.

The chain is built from TRBV4-2 and TRBJ2-1; D may be TRBD1 or TRBD2 (6 bases each). Germline V gene data show CDR1 as LGHNA and CDR2 as YNFKEQ. The CDR3 is 17 amino acids. The ends were cut back, 0 bases at V and 4 bases at J, with 16 bases in the middle. As DNA, the CDR3 is TGTGCCAGCAGCCAAGATTCCGGGGGCCCATTTTACAATGAGCAGTTCTTC. This codes for CASSQDSGGPFYNEQFF.

The table lists this clonotype with many counts. The CDR3 loop reads CSATRPGQGGLDTQYF. CDR3 sequence (DNA): TGCAGTGCTACTCGACCGGGACAGGGGGGGTTGGATACGCAGTATTTT. This rearrangement joins TRBV20-1 to TRBJ2-3; 11 bases are shared with TRBD1. CDR1 and CDR2 (germline): DFQATT, SNEGSKA (reference sequence). This CDR3 has 16 amino acids. With V trimmed by 4 bases and J by 6 bases, 12 bases remained unmatched.

This clonotype was counted many times. This chain connects TRBV6-1 to TRBJ1-1; 7 nucleotides line up with TRBD1. This CDR3 is built from 13 residues. Looked up from germline, CDR1 is MNHNS and CDR2 is SASEGT. Trimming took 4 bases from V and 4 from J; bases not matched to a gene: 3. The CDR3 sequence is CASSGDRITEAFF. CDR3 nucleotides: TGTGCCAGCAGTGGGGACAGAATCACTGAAGCTTTCTTT.

V gene TRBV7-8 combines with J gene TRBJ2-1, with 13 positions matching TRBD2. Trimming took 4 bases from V and 10 from J; bases not matched to a gene: 10. Per germline, CDR1 SGHVS and CDR2 FQNEAQ. The CDR3 has 16 residues. For the CDR3, the DNA is TGTGCCAGCAGCTCGCGGACTAGCGGGAGATTCGGAGAGCAGTTCTTC. This gives the protein CASSSRTSGRFGEQFF. Supplemented by reference TRBV7-8 and TRBJ2-1, the full variable domain reads GAGVSQSPRYKVAKRGQDVALRCDPISGHVSLFWYQQALGQGPEFLTYFQNEAQLDKSGLPSDRFFAERPEGSVSTLKIQRTQQEDSAVYLCASSSRTSGRFGEQFFGPGTRLTVL.